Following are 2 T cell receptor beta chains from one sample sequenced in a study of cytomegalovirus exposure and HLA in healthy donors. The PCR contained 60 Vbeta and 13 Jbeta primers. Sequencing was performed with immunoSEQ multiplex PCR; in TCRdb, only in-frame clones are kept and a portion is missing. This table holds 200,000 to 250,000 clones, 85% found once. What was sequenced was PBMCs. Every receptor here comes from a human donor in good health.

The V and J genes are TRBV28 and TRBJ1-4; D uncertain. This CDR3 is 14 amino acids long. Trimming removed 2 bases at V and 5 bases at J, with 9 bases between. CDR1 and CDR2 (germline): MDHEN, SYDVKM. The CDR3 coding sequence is TGTGCCAGCAGTTTAACGGGTTCGAATGAAAAACTGTTTTTT. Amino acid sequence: CASSLTGSNEKLFF.

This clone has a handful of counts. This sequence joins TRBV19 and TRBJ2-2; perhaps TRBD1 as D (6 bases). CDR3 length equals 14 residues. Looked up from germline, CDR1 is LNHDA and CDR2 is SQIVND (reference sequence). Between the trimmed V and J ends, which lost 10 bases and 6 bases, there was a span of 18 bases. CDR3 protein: CATQETGKAGELFF. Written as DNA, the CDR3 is TGTGCCACCCAGGAAACAGGGAAAGCCGGGGAGCTGTTTTTT.